This TCR beta chain emerged from a study of cytomegalovirus exposure and HLA in healthy donors. Broader study findings: While the bulk of TCR sequences proved rare, some public TCRs turned up in many donors. It was reportedly the case that the classifier diagnosed cytomegalovirus status with high specificity and sensitivity. CMV antigen specificity of a few CMV-associated chains was confirmed in vitro.

Some clones are missing from TCRdb's copy, which holds only in-frame ones; the method was immunoSEQ multiplex PCR. The table records 150,000 to 200,000 clones, 75% to 90% of them present only once. Regarding this clone: Its antigen is unknown.

These donors were members of the roughly 110-subject validation cohort, a group separate from the roughly 700-subject first cohort. With 4 bases clipped from V and 5 bases from J, the junction kept 6 bases outside the gene matches. The CDR3 is 14 residues long. Germline V gives CDR1 SGHDN, CDR2 FVKESK. The rearrangement joins TRBV14 to TRBJ1-2, with TRBD1 identical over 8 bases. The clonotype was recovered from a woman in her late teens or twenties in good health and CMV-seronegative. Sequencing was carried out using PBMCs. CDR3 coding DNA: TGTGCCAGCAGCCCATCCCGGGACAGGTATGGCTACACCTTC. Translation: CASSPSRDRYGYTF.